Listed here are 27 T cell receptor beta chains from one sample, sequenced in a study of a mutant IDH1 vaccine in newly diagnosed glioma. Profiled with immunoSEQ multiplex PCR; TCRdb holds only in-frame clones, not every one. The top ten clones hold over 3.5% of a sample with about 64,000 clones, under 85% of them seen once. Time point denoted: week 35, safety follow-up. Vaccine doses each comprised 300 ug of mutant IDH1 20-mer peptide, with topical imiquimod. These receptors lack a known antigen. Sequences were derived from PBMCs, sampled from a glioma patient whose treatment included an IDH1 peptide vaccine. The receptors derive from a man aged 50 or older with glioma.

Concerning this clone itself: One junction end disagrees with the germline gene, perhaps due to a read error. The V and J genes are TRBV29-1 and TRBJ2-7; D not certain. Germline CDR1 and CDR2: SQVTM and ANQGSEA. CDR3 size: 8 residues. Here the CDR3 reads CSVEDGVF. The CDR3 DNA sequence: TGCAGCGTTGAAGATGGGGTGTTC.

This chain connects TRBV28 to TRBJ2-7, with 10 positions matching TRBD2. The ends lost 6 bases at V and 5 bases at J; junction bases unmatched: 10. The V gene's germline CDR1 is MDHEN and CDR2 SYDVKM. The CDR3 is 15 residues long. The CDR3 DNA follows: TGTGCCAGCAGCCTCAAGCGGGGGGGCCTCCACGAGCAGTACTTC. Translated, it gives CASSLKRGGLHEQYF.

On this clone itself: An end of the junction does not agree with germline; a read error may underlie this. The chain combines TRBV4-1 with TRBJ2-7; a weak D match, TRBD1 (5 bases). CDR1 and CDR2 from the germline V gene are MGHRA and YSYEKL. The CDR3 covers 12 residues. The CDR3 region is CASSQDGAVRNF. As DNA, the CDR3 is TGCGCCAGCAGCCAAGATGGGGCCGTGAGGAACTTC.

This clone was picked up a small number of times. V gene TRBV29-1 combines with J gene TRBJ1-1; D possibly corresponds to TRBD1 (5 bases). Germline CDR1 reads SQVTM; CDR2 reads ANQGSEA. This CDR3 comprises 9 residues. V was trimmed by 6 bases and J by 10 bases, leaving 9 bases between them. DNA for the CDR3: TGCAGCGTGGGGCCCCGAGCTTTCTTT. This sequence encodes CSVGPRAFF.

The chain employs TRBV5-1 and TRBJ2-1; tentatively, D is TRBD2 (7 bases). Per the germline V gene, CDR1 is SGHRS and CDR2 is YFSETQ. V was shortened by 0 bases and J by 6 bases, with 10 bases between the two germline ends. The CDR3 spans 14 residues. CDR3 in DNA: TGCGCCAGCAGCTTGGAGGGGGAGGGCAATGAGCAGTTCTTC. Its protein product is CASSLEGEGNEQFF. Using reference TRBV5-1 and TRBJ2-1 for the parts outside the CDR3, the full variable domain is KAGVTQTPRYLIKTRGQQVTLSCSPISGHRSVSWYQQTPGQGLQFLFEYFSETQRNKGNFPGRFSGRQFSNSRSEMNVSTLELGDSALYLCASSLEGEGNEQFFGPGTRLTVL.

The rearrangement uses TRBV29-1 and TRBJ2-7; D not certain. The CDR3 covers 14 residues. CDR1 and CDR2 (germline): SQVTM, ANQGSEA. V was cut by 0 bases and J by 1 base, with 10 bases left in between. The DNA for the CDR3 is TGCAGCGTTGAAGAACCGTCCTTTTCCTACGAGCAGTACTTC. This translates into CSVEEPSFSYEQYF.

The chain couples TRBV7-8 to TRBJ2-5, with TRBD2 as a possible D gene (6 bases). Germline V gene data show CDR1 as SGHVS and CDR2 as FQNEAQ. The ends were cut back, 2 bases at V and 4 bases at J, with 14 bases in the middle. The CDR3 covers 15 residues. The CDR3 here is CASSLNGGRGETQYF. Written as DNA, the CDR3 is TGTGCCAGCAGCTTAAACGGGGGTAGAGGAGAGACCCAGTACTTC.

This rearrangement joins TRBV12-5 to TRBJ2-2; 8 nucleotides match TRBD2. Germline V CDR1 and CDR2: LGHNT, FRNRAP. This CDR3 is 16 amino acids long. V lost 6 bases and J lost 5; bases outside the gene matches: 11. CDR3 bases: TGTGCTAGTGGACAAACCGGGAGGGCGATAACCGGGGAGCTGTTTTTT. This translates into CASGQTGRAITGELFF.

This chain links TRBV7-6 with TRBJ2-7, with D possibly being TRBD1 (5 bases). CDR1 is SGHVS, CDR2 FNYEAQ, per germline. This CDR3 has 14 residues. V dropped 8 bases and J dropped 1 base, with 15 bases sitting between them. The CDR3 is CASSQWGTSYEQYF. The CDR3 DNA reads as TGTGCCAGCTCTCAATGGGGCACGTCCTACGAGCAGTACTTC. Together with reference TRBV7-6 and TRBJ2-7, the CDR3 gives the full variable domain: GAGVSQSPRYKVTKRGQDVALRCDPISGHVSLYWYRQALGQGPEFLTYFNYEAQQDKSGLPNDRFSAERPEGSISTLTIQRTEQRDSAMYRCASSQWGTSYEQYFGPGTRLTVT.

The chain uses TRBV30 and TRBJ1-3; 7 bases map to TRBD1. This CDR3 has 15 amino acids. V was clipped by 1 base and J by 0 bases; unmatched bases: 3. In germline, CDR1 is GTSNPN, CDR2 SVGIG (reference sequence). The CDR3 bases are TGTGCCTGGAGTGGGGACAGACACTCTGGAAACACCATATATTTT. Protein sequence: CAWSGDRHSGNTIYF. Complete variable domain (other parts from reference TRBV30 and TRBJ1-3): SQTIHQWPATLVQPVGSPLSLECTVEGTSNPNLYWYRQAAGRGLQLLFYSVGIGQISSEVPQNLSASRPQDRQFILSSKKLLLSDSGFYLCAWSGDRHSGNTIYFGEGSWLTVV.

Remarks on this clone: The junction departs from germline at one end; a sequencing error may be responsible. CDR3 region: CSARTGPAEGKTVF. DNA of the CDR3: TGCAGCGCCCGGACAGGGCCCGCAGAGGGAAAAACTGTTTTT. The rearrangement joins TRBV29-1 to TRBJ1-4, with TRBD1 identical over 8 bases. The CDR3 is 14 amino acids. CDR1 SQVTM and CDR2 ANQGSEA come from the germline V gene.

The DNA of the CDR3 is TGTGCCAGCAGCCTCAAAAGGCCTGAGACTGGCAATCAGCCCCAGCATTTT. This encodes CASSLKRPETGNQPQHF. The V and J genes are TRBV7-2 and TRBJ1-5; D remains ambiguous. Trimming took 5 bases from V and 2 from J, leaving 19 bases between them. CDR1 is SGHTA, CDR2 FQGNSA, per germline. The CDR3 consists of 17 residues.

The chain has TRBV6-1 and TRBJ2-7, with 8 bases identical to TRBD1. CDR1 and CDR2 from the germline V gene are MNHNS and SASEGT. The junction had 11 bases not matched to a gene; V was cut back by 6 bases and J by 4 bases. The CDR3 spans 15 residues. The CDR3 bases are TGTGCCAGCAGGCATGGACAGGGTGAGTCGTACGAGCAGTACTTC. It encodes CASRHGQGESYEQYF.

The CDR3 sequence: CASSLGTQQPQHF. DNA of the CDR3: TGTGCCAGCAGCTTAGGCACTCAACAGCCCCAGCATTTT. J is TRBJ1-5 and V is TRBV11-2; D gene unclear. V dropped 1 base and J dropped 7 bases, with 8 bases sitting between them. This CDR3 has 13 amino acids. Germline V gives CDR1 SGHAT, CDR2 FQNNGV.

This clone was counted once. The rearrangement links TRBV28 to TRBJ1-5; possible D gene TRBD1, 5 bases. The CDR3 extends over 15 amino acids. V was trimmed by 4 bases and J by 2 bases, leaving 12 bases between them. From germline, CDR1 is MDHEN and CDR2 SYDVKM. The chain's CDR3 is CASSSYGGGNQPQHF. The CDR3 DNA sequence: TGTGCCAGCAGTTCCTACGGGGGTGGCAATCAGCCCCAGCATTTT.

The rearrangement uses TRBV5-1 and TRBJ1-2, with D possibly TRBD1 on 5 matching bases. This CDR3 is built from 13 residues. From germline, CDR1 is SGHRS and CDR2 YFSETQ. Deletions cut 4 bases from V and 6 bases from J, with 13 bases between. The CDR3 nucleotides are TGCGCCAGCAGCCCCTTGAGGGGCGATGGCTACACCTTC. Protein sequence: CASSPLRGDGYTF. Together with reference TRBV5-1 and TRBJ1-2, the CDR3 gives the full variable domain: KAGVTQTPRYLIKTRGQQVTLSCSPISGHRSVSWYQQTPGQGLQFLFEYFSETQRNKGNFPGRFSGRQFSNSRSEMNVSTLELGDSALYLCASSPLRGDGYTFGSGTRLTVV.

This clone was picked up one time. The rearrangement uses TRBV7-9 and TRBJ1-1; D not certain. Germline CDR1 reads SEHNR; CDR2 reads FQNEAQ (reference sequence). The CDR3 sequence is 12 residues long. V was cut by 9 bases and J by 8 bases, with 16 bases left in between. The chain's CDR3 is CASSQSVSEAFF. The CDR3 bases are TGTGCCAGTTCCCAATCGGTCTCCGAAGCTTTCTTT.

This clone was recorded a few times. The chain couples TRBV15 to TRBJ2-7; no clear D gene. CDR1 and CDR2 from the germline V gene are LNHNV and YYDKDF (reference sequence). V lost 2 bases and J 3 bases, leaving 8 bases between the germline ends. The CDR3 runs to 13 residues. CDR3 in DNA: TGTGCCACCAGCAGAAATGCCCTCTACGAGCAGTACTTC. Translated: CATSRNALYEQYF.

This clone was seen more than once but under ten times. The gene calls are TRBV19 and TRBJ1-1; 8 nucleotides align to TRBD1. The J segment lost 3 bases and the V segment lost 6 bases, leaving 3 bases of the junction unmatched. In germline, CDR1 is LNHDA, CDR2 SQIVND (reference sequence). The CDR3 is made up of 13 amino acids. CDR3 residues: CASRDRAYTEAFF. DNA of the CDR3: TGTGCCAGTAGGGACAGGGCGTACACTGAAGCTTTCTTT.

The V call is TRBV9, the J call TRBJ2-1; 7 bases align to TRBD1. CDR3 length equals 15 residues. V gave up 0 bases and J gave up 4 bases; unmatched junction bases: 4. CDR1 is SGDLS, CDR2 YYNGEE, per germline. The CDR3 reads CASSVVGQIYNEQFF. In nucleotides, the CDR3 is TGTGCCAGCAGCGTAGTGGGACAGATATACAATGAGCAGTTCTTC. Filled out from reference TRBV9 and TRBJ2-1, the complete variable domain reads DSGVTQTPKHLITATGQRVTLRCSPRSGDLSVYWYQQSLDQGLQFLIQYYNGEERAKGNILERFSAQQFPDLHSELNLSSLELGDSALYFCASSVVGQIYNEQFFGPGTRLTVL.

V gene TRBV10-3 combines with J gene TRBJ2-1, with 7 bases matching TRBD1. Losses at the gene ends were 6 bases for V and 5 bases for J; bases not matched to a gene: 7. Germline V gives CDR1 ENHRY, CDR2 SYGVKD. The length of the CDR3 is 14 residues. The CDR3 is CAIRDRTGDNEQFF. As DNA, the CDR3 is TGTGCCATCAGAGACCGAACAGGGGACAATGAGCAGTTCTTC.

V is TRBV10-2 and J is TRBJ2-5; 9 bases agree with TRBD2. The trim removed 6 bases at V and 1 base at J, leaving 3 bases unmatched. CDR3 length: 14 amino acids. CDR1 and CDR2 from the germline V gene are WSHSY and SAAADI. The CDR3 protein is CASRLAGVQETQYF. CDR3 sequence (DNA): TGCGCCAGCAGATTAGCGGGGGTCCAAGAGACCCAGTACTTC.

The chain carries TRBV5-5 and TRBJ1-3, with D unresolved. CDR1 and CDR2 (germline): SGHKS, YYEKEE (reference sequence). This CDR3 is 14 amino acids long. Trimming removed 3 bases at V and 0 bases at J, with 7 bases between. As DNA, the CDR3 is TGTGCCAGCAGCTCGGGAGACTCTGGAAACACCATATATTTT. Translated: CASSSGDSGNTIYF.

The CDR3 is CASSFRGRSYGYTF. The DNA of the CDR3 is TGTGCCAGCAGTTTCAGGGGGCGCAGCTATGGCTACACCTTC. The V gene is TRBV6-5, the J gene TRBJ1-2; 8 bases agree with TRBD1. V was clipped by 4 bases and J by 4 bases; unmatched bases: 5. The CDR3 runs to 14 residues. Germline V gene lookup returns CDR1 MNHEY and CDR2 SVGAGI.

In DNA form, the CDR3 reads TGTGCCAGCAGCCGCCCCCGGAGAGGGGTCACCGGGGAGCTGTTTTTT. Translation gives CASSRPRRGVTGELFF. The rearrangement links TRBV7-2 to TRBJ2-2, with D perhaps being TRBD1 or TRBD2 (5 bases each). V lost 5 bases and J 4 bases, leaving 17 bases between the germline ends. The CDR3 consists of 16 residues. CDR1 is SGHTA and CDR2 is FQGNSA in the germline V gene.

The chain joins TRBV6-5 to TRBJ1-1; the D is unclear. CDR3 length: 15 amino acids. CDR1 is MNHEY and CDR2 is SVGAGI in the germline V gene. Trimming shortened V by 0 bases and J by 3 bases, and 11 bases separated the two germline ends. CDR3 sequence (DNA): TGTGCCAGCAGTTACTCGACCGGTCGGTACACTGAAGCTTTCTTT. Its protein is CASSYSTGRYTEAFF.

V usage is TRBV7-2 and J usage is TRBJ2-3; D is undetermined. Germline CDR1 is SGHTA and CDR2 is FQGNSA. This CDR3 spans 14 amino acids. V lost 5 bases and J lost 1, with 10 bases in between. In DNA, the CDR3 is TGTGCCAGCAGCCCCTCCCACGGCACAGATACGCAGTATTTT. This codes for CASSPSHGTDTQYF.